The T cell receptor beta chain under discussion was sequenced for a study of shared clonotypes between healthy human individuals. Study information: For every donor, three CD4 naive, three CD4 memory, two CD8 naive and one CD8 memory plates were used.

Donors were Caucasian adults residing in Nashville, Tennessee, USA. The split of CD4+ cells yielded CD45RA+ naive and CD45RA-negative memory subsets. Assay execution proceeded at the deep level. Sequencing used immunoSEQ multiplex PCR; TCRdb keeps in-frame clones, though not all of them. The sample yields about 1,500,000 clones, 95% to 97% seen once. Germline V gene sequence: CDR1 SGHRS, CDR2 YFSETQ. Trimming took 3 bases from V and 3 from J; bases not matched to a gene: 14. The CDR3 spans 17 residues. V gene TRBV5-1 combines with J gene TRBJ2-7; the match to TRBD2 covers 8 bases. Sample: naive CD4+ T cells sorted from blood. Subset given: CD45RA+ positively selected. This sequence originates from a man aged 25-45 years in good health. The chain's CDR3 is CASSWGLKVAGNYEQYF. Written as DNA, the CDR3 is TGCGCCAGCAGCTGGGGTCTGAAGGTAGCGGGAAACTACGAGCAGTACTTC.